What follows are 24 T cell receptor beta chains derived from one specimen sequenced in a study of technical replicates of blood from a handful of donors. TCRdb's table, derived via immunoSEQ multiplex PCR, lists solely in-frame clones and lacks some. The sample has tens of thousands of clones; 90% are singletons. Sequencing input: PBMCs. These receptors originate from a human donor in good health. Some clones in this sample may be carry-over from other donors' samples.

In this sample, this clone turned up a few times. The chain has TRBV19 and TRBJ2-7, with a tentative D call TRBD1 (6 bases). The CDR3 extends over 12 amino acids. V shed 5 bases and J shed 5 bases, with 10 bases lying between them. Germline loops: CDR1 LNHDA, CDR2 SQIVND (reference sequence). CDR3 sequence (DNA): TGTGCCAGTAGTTCCAGGGGCCACGAGCAGTACTTC. It codes for CASSSRGHEQYF.

J is TRBJ2-1 and V is TRBV5-1, with 9 bases aligning to TRBD1. V shed 4 bases, J shed 4 bases, and the junction held 12 bases outside the gene matches. This CDR3 is built from 17 residues. CDR1 SGHRS and CDR2 YFSETQ come from the germline V gene. Here the CDR3 DNA reads TGCGCCAGCAGCCTGACCTTCTTGGACAGGGGTTACAATGAGCAGTTCTTC. Protein product: CASSLTFLDRGYNEQFF.

The genes are TRBV6-1 and TRBJ1-1, with 7 nucleotides matching TRBD1. V was pared by 1 base and J by 9 bases, with 11 bases of the junction left unmatched. The CDR3 contains 15 residues. Germline V lookup: CDR1 MNHNS, CDR2 SASEGT. The CDR3 region has the DNA TGTGCCAGCAGTGAAGGAGGGACAGCAACACTGAAAGCTTTCTTT. Its protein product is CASSEGGTATLKAFF.

The chain uses TRBV14 and TRBJ2-3; 7 nucleotides match TRBD1. Trimming at V came to 1 base and at J to 6 bases, leaving 16 bases not matched to a gene. This CDR3 has 18 amino acids. Looked up from germline, CDR1 is SGHDN and CDR2 is FVKESK. The CDR3 DNA follows: TGTGCCAGCAGCCAAGTGGAGAGGGGGCTTCGAGGTGCGGATACGCAGTATTTT. The encoded protein is CASSQVERGLRGADTQYF. Looking up the rest from reference TRBV14 and TRBJ2-3 gives the full variable domain: EAGVTQFPSHSVIEKGQTVTLRCDPISGHDNLYWYRRVMGKEIKFLLHFVKESKQDESGMPNNRFLAERTGGTYSTLKVQPAELEDSGVYFCASSQVERGLRGADTQYFGPGTRLTVL.

The table lists this clone with a count of one. The rearrangement uses TRBV11-2 and TRBJ2-7, with TRBD2 as a possible D gene (7 bases). V lost 3 bases to trimming and J lost 3 bases, with 12 bases between them. Germline CDR1 is SGHAT and CDR2 is FQNNGV. The CDR3 spans 14 residues. CDR3 bases: TGTGCCAGCAGCTTCGGGGGGCGAAACTACGAGCAGTACTTC. Translating it yields CASSFGGRNYEQYF. The variable domain in full, with the rest retrieved from reference TRBV11-2 and TRBJ2-7, is EAGVAQSPRYKIIEKRQSVAFWCNPISGHATLYWYQQILGQGPKLLIQFQNNGVVDDSQLPKDRFSAERLKGVDSTLKIQPAKLEDSAVYLCASSFGGRNYEQYFGPGTRLTVT.

The rearrangement links TRBV11-2 to TRBJ1-1, with D tentatively TRBD1 (6 bases). With 3 bases removed from V and 1 base from J, the gap between germline ends came to 9 bases. The CDR3 is 14 residues long. Germline values: CDR1 SGHAT, CDR2 FQNNGV. CDR3 in DNA: TGTGCCAGCAGCTTCGGGACAACGAACACTGAAGCTTTCTTT. This encodes CASSFGTTNTEAFF.

V is TRBV5-1 and J is TRBJ1-2; maybe TRBD1 (6 bases). V was cut by 3 bases and J by 5 bases, with 14 bases left in between. Per the germline V gene, CDR1 is SGHRS and CDR2 is YFSETQ. The CDR3 consists of 14 residues. The chain's CDR3 is CASSSYRAEYGYTF. CDR3 DNA: TGCGCCAGCAGCTCCTACAGGGCCGAGTATGGCTACACCTTC.

The chain carries TRBV5-6 and TRBJ2-5, with D uncertain. Germline assignment: CDR1 SGHDT and CDR2 YYEEEE. This CDR3 comprises 15 residues. Trimming took 0 bases from V and 5 from J, leaving 14 bases between them. CDR3 in amino acids: CASSLGSLSVETQYF. CDR3 nucleotides: TGTGCCAGCAGCTTGGGATCTCTCTCGGTGGAGACCCAGTACTTC.

The chain employs TRBV18 and TRBJ1-3; D is unresolved. Trimming removed 4 bases at V and 1 base at J, with 14 bases between. CDR3 length equals 16 residues. Germline lookup yields CDR1 KGHSH and CDR2 LQKENI. CDR3 nucleotide sequence: TGTGCCAGCTCACTTGCCGCTGAGAGTTCTGGAAACACCATATATTTT. Protein product: CASSLAAESSGNTIYF.

The CDR3 DNA is TGTGCCAGCAGTTCACCCTCGACAGGGCCCGGTGACGAGCAGTACTTC. It codes for CASSSPSTGPGDEQYF. The chain couples TRBV27 to TRBJ2-7; 7 bases agree with TRBD1. The length of the CDR3 is 16 residues. Losses at the gene ends were 4 bases for V and 5 bases for J; bases not matched to a gene: 14. Per the germline V gene, CDR1 is MNHEY and CDR2 is SMNVEV (reference sequence).

The chain combines TRBV2 with TRBJ1-2; D possibly corresponds to TRBD1 (6 bases). Trimming cost V 6 bases and J 4 bases, with 15 bases left between them. Germline V gives CDR1 SNHLY, CDR2 FYNNEI. The CDR3 is 14 amino acids. The CDR3 is CASRTGPGVYGYTF. CDR3 nucleotides: TGTGCCAGCAGAACAGGGCCTGGGGTCTATGGCTACACCTTC.

The chain carries TRBV5-6 and TRBJ1-3; weak D call: TRBD1 (5 bases). The CDR3 runs 13 residues. Trimming stripped 5 bases from V and 0 bases from J, with 6 bases between. Germline V gene data show CDR1 as SGHDT and CDR2 as YYEEEE. CDR3 in amino acids: CASRGLSGNTIYF. The CDR3 nucleotides read TGTGCCAGCAGGGGACTCTCTGGAAACACCATATATTTT.

The chain has TRBV9 and TRBJ1-2; 7 bases are a match to TRBD1. V trimming: 1 base; J trimming: 3 bases; junction bases outside the gene matches: 6. CDR3 length: 15 residues. Germline assignment: CDR1 SGDLS and CDR2 YYNGEE. The CDR3 sequence is CASSVFSQGDYGYTF. CDR3 sequence (DNA): TGTGCCAGCAGCGTATTTTCCCAGGGGGACTATGGCTACACCTTC.

V gene TRBV19 combines with J gene TRBJ2-7, with 9 bases aligning to TRBD1. This CDR3 has 13 amino acids. Germline CDR1 is LNHDA and CDR2 is SQIVND (reference sequence). The V gene end was trimmed by 9 bases and the J gene end by 5 bases; junction bases not matched to a gene: 8. This CDR3 is CASGGQGDHEQYF. The CDR3 coding sequence is TGTGCCAGCGGGGGACAGGGTGACCACGAGCAGTACTTC.

The genes are TRBV7-8 and TRBJ2-3; D ambiguous. The germline V gene has CDR1 SGHVS and CDR2 FQNEAQ. Trimming shortened V by 5 bases and J by 5 bases, and 8 bases separated the two germline ends. CDR3 length: 12 residues. The CDR3: CASSPSIDTQYF. The CDR3 nucleotides are TGTGCCAGCAGCCCATCTATAGATACGCAGTATTTT.

The chain employs TRBV29-1 and TRBJ1-1; 7 bases align to TRBD1. J lost 7 bases, V lost 1 base, and 3 bases had no gene match. The CDR3 has 12 residues. Germline V CDR1 and CDR2: SQVTM, ANQGSEA. The CDR3 region has the DNA TGCAGCGTTGAAGGGGACAGCAGTGAAGCTTTCTTT. The encoded protein is CSVEGDSSEAFF.

The sample holds a few counts of this clone. This sequence joins TRBV7-6 and TRBJ2-3, with D possibly TRBD2 on 6 matching bases. V was cut by 9 bases and J by 0 bases, with 16 bases left in between. The CDR3 consists of 15 residues. CDR1 SGHVS and CDR2 FNYEAQ come from the germline V gene. The CDR3 sequence is CASSGGDFSTDTQYF. As DNA, the CDR3 is TGTGCCAGTTCCGGCGGGGACTTTAGCACAGATACGCAGTATTTT.

This sequence joins TRBV6-6 and TRBJ2-1; TRBD2 might be the D (5 bases). The V gene lost 6 bases and the J gene lost 0 bases, with 9 bases spanning the gap. CDR1 and CDR2 from the germline V gene are MNHNY and SVGAGI (reference sequence). The CDR3 extends over 14 amino acids. CDR3 protein: CASRSGSSYNEQFF. The CDR3, as DNA: TGTGCCAGCAGGTCGGGGAGCTCCTACAATGAGCAGTTCTTC.

The chain has TRBV7-9 and TRBJ2-2; D is perhaps TRBD1 (5 bases). CDR3 size: 15 residues. Germline V gives CDR1 SEHNR, CDR2 FQNEAQ (reference sequence). V dropped 2 bases and J dropped 4 bases, with 11 bases sitting between them. CDR3 residues: CASSLRYRSTGELFF. Here the CDR3 DNA reads TGTGCCAGCAGCTTAAGGTACAGGTCCACCGGGGAGCTGTTTTTT.

This rearrangement joins TRBV19 to TRBJ1-2, with a tentative D call TRBD1 (6 bases). Germline V lookup: CDR1 LNHDA, CDR2 SQIVND (reference sequence). V shed 3 bases and J shed 3 bases, with 8 bases lying between them. CDR3 size: 13 residues. The CDR3, as DNA: TGTGCCAGTAGTATCGGGGGGCACTATGGCTACACCTTC. The encoded protein is CASSIGGHYGYTF.

J is TRBJ2-2 and V is TRBV5-1, with D tentatively TRBD2 (6 bases). The length of the CDR3 is 16 residues. From germline, CDR1 is SGHRS and CDR2 YFSETQ. V was clipped by 1 base and J by 2 bases, with 12 bases between them. The CDR3 here is CASSLFGAGNTGELFF. CDR3 in DNA: TGCGCCAGCAGCTTGTTCGGCGCGGGAAACACCGGGGAGCTGTTTTTT. Together with reference TRBV5-1 and TRBJ2-2, the CDR3 gives the full variable domain: KAGVTQTPRYLIKTRGQQVTLSCSPISGHRSVSWYQQTPGQGLQFLFEYFSETQRNKGNFPGRFSGRQFSNSRSEMNVSTLELGDSALYLCASSLFGAGNTGELFFGEGSRLTVL.

This chain links TRBV19 with TRBJ2-1; 7 nucleotides agree with TRBD2. Germline trimming cut 7 bases from V and 0 bases from J; bases unmatched to any gene: 12. Germline V CDR1 and CDR2: LNHDA, SQIVND (reference sequence). CDR3 length: 17 amino acids. The CDR3 DNA sequence: TGTGCCAGTAACCCGGGAGGCGGGAGAACCTCCTACAATGAGCAGTTCTTC. Protein product: CASNPGGGRTSYNEQFF.

The chain combines TRBV4-2 with TRBJ2-5, with D possibly being TRBD2 (5 bases). Germline V gene sequence: CDR1 LGHNA, CDR2 YNFKEQ. The CDR3 covers 14 residues. Trimming shortened V by 1 base and J by 5 bases, and 11 bases separated the two germline ends. CDR3: CASSQGVRGETQYF. The CDR3 region has the DNA TGTGCCAGCAGCCAAGGTGTCCGAGGGGAGACCCAGTACTTC.

The CDR3 DNA sequence: TGTGCTAGTGGTTTGGGGCCATGGACTGAAGCTTTCTTT. Translation: CASGLGPWTEAFF. The chain uses TRBV12-5 and TRBJ1-1; D is unclear. Germline V CDR1 and CDR2: LGHNT, FRNRAP. This CDR3 has 13 residues. V was clipped by 1 base and J by 5 bases, with 8 bases between them.